These T cell receptor beta chains were read from a single sample in a study of post-analysis software for immune sequencing data. Each CDR3 protein gets one entry after TCRdb re-called the PCR reads with MiXCR. The sample has 450,000 to 700,000 distinct CDR3 sequences; 44% are singletons. Specimen: blood. The receptors come from a girl aged 10 to 17 with multiple sclerosis. The CDR3 runs from the conserved cysteine through the conserved F or W. The D gene is left open where the match is weak. Size is omitted from some rows. Given values are once, few, many or a class for expanded clones.

size	V	D	J	CDR3	DNA
few	TRBV7-9	TRBD2	TRBJ2-7	CASSAGLAGEGELYF	TGTGCCAGCAGCGCCGGACTAGCGGGAGAAGGGGAGCTGTACTTC
NA	TRBV7-9	TRBD1	TRBJ2-7	CASSLRPFGTGNYEQYF	TGTGCCAGCAGCTTAAGGCCGTTTGGGACAGGGAACTACGAGCAGTACTTC
NA	TRBV12-3/TRBV12-4	NA	TRBJ2-7	CASSYQGSTYEQYF	TGTGCCAGCAGTTATCAGGGGTCGACCTACGAGCAGTACTTC
NA	TRBV7-6	TRBD2	TRBJ2-3	CASSLQSGLAGRTDTQYF	TGTGCCAGCAGCCTACAATCGGGACTAGCGGGCCGCACAGATACGCAGTATTTT
NA	TRBV14	NA	TRBJ2-3	CASGHGARTMTDTQYF	TGTGCCAGCGGCCACGGAGCGCGGACCATGACAGATACGCAGTATTTT
NA	TRBV14	NA	TRBJ1-2	CASSLGRRSGYTF	TGTGCCAGCAGCCTCGGACGGAGGAGCGGCTACACCTTC
NA	TRBV6-2/TRBV6-3	NA	TRBJ1-5	CASNMYSNQPQHF	TGTGCCAGCAACATGTATAGCAATCAGCCCCAGCATTTT
few	TRBV12-3/TRBV12-4	NA	TRBJ1-2	CASNGGVDGYTF	TGTGCCAGCAACGGAGGGGTCGATGGCTACACCTTC
NA	TRBV7-2	TRBD2	TRBJ2-5	CASAFSGGYSREQYF	TGTGCCAGCGCCTTTTCCGGGGGGTATTCTCGGGAGCAGTACTTC
few	TRBV28	NA	TRBJ2-7	CASSWTSYEQYF	TGTGCCAGCAGTTGGACGTCCTACGAGCAGTACTTC
NA	TRBV7-2	TRBD1	TRBJ2-7	CASSLGPTGYEQYF	TGTGCCAGCAGCTTAGGGCCGACAGGGTACGAGCAGTACTTC
once	TRBV7-9	NA	TRBJ2-7	CASSPLLPEQYF	TGTGCCAGCAGCCCCCTACTTCCCGAGCAGTACTTC
NA	TRBV5-6	NA	TRBJ1-2	CASSSGPIANYGYTF	TGTGCCAGCAGCTCAGGACCGATAGCTAACTATGGCTACACCTTC
NA	TRBV19	TRBD1	TRBJ1-5	CASSIKPDRGREGHQPQHF	TGTGCCAGTAGTATAAAACCGGACAGGGGTCGGGAAGGTCATCAGCCCCAGCATTTT
once	TRBV6-5	NA	TRBJ2-5	CAGSTGSRETQYF	TGTGCCGGCAGTACAGGGTCCCGGGAGACCCAGTACTTC
NA	TRBV2	TRBD1	TRBJ2-7	CASSDPGQRTTYEQYF	TGTGCCAGCAGTGACCCGGGACAGAGAACCACCTACGAGCAGTACTTC
few	TRBV6-6	NA	TRBJ1-2	CASSISDDASSGYTF	TGTGCCAGCAGCATATCCGACGACGCCTCGAGTGGCTACACCTTC
few	TRBV5-1	TRBD1	TRBJ1-4	CASSLVTGANEKLFF	TGCGCCAGCAGCTTGGTGACAGGGGCTAATGAAAAACTGTTTTTT
NA	TRBV20-1	TRBD1	TRBJ2-7	CSARDRTGGGYEQYF	TGCAGTGCTAGAGATCGGACAGGGGGAGGGTACGAGCAGTACTTC